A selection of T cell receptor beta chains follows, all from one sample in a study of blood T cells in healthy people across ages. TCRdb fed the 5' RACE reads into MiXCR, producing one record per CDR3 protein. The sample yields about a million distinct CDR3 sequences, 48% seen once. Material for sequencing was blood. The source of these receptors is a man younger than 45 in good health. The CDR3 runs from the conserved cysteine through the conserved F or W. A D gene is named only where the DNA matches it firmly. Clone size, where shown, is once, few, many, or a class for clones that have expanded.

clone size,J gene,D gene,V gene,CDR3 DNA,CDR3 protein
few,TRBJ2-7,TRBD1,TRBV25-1,TGTGCCAGCAGTGCCTTTCCGGGACAGGGTTCCTACGAGCAGTACTTC,CASSAFPGQGSYEQYF
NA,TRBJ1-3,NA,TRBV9,TGTGCCAGCAGCGATCTACAGGGACACTCTGGAAACACCATATATTTT,CASSDLQGHSGNTIYF
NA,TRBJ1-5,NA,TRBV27,TGTGCCAGCAGTTCTAGCGGGGATCAGCCCCAGCATTTT,CASSSSGDQPQHF
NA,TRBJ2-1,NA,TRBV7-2,TGTGCCAGCAGCTTGAGAGTCCCCGGCGGTTACTCCTACAATGAGCAGTTCTTC,CASSLRVPGGYSYNEQFF
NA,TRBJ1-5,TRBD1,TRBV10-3,TGTGCCATCTCAAGGACAGGGGTCAATCAGCCCCAGCATTTT,CAISRTGVNQPQHF
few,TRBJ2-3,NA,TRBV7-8,TGTGCCAGCAGCTACGGGACCACATCTTTCACAGATACGCAGTATTTT,CASSYGTTSFTDTQYF
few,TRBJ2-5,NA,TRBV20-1,TGCAGTGCTAGAGAGGACAGTCAAGAGACCCAGTACTTC,CSAREDSQETQYF
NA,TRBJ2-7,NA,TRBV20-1,TGCAGTGCTAGAAGAGGGTATGGCGAGCAGTACTTC,CSARRGYGEQYF
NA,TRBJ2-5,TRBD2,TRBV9,TGTGCCAGCAGCGTACCGGGACTAGGCCAAGAGACCCAGTACTTC,CASSVPGLGQETQYF
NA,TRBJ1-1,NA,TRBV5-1,TGCGCCAGCAGATCGTCCCTGGGAACTGAAGCTTTCTTT,CASRSSLGTEAFF